This TCR beta chain was sequenced during a study of shared clonotypes between healthy human individuals. In the case of this clone: What it binds is not known.

TCRdb keeps only in-frame clones here, not all; method: immunoSEQ multiplex PCR. Of hundreds of thousands of clones in the sample, approximately 95% are singletons; the top ten hold 0.05% to 0.07%. Overall study findings and caveats: Only a few donors were included, so the genetic and exposure-history diversity represented was limited. Only blood was sampled; tissue repertoires likely differ. Naive CD4 clonotypes were shared across a handful of donors at approximately 5.3%. Memory subsets generally showed lower estimated richness than naive subsets.

This receptor was identified in a woman in her 30s in good health. Sequences were obtained from naive CD4+ T cells sorted from blood. Sample subset: CD45RA+ positively selected.

CDR3 coding DNA: TGTGCCTGGAGTCGGGGGGGCCCCTACGAGCAGTACTTC. It is translated as CAWSRGGPYEQYF. V is TRBV30 and J is TRBJ2-7; 8 bases map to TRBD2. The ends lost 2 bases at V and 2 bases at J; junction bases unmatched: 2. CDR3 size: 13 residues. CDR1 GTSNPN and CDR2 SVGIG come from the germline V gene (reference sequence). Drawing the rest from reference TRBV30 and TRBJ2-7, the complete variable domain is SQTIHQWPATLVQPVGSPLSLECTVEGTSNPNLYWYRQAAGRGLQLLFYSVGIGQISSEVPQNLSASRPQDRQFILSSKKLLLSDSGFYLCAWSRGGPYEQYFGPGTRLTVT.